This entry describes one TCR beta chain. Its specificity is unknown. These data come from a study of immune cell composition in non-small cell lung cancer. Study information: Histologic subtype was mainly adenocarcinoma or squamous cell carcinoma. Study outcomes and limitations: Tumour-associated clones >0.5% occurred in 30% to 35% of adenocarcinomas, about 69% of squamous. Shared sequences between tumour-reactive and dominant in vivo clones were not proven. Lung adenocarcinomas had lower top 10 clone scores and clonality than squamous tumours.

The CDR3 covers 16 residues. Trimming cost V 4 bases and J 4 bases, with 17 bases left between them. Looked up from germline, CDR1 is LNHDA and CDR2 is SQIVND (reference sequence). Profiling relied on immunoSEQ multiplex PCR, and the TCRdb table lists in-frame clones only, not all of them. There are fewer than 3,500 clones in the sample; roughly 70% occur only once, and around 21% lies in the top ten. This clonotype was sampled from a human donor with non-small cell lung cancer. Specimen: lung tumor tissue. The chain recombines TRBV19 with TRBJ1-5; D unclear. CDR3 amino acids: CASSNGRAEGNQPQHF. CDR3 in DNA: TGTGCCAGTAGTAACGGACGGGCCGAGGGAAATCAGCCCCAGCATTTT.